This T cell receptor beta chain emerged from a study of CD8+ T cells in alopecia areata. Germline V gives CDR1 SGHTA, CDR2 FQGNSA. This CDR3 has 15 residues. V lost 5 bases to trimming and J lost 1 base; unmatched junction nucleotides: 6. General study findings and limits: TCR sharing across patients was less clear than in mice, possibly HLA-related.

Sequencing used cDNA as its template, made by extracting RNA and reverse transcribing it. Libraries were prepared by immunoSEQ multiplex PCR; TCRdb keeps only in-frame clonotypes and omits some of them. In the table there are over 90,000 clones, 55% of which are singletons. This clone is labeled as medium-sized. Its specificity is not known. Sequences were obtained from CD4+ T cells sorted from blood. This clonotype was sampled from a human donor in good health. V usage is TRBV7-2 and J usage is TRBJ2-7, with 9 positions matching TRBD2. CDR3 protein: CASSKGLARSYEQYF. The CDR3, as DNA: TGTGCCAGCAGCAAAGGACTAGCGAGATCCTACGAGCAGTACTTC.